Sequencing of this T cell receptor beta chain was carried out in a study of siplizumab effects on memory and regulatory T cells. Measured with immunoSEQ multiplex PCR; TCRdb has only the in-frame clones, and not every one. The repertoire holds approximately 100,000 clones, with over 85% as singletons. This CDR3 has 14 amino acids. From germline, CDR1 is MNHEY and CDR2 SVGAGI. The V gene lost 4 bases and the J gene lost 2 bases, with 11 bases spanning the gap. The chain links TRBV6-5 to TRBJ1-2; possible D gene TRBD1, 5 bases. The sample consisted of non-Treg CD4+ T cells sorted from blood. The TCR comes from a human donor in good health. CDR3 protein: CASSLGRENYGYTF. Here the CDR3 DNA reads TGTGCCAGCAGTTTAGGCAGGGAGAACTATGGCTACACCTTC.